One and the same sample provided the 12 T cell receptor beta chains below, sequenced in a study of regulatory T cells in long-lasting Graves disease (dated by TCRdb to the early 2020s). The library came from multiplex PCR. Sequenced on an Illumina HiSeq 4000. TCR beta libraries were built with iRepertoire HTBI primers and Arm-PCR amplification of CDR3 regions. TCRdb trimmed the raw reads at Q25, called clones with MiXCR and kept productive beta chains. Here each entry gathers all rows of one CDR3 protein and keeps the most common genes and DNA. Present in this sample are some 340,000 distinct CDR3 sequences, approximately 25% of which were seen just once. The ten largest make up 25% to 35% of the sample. Reading the label with the study, this specimen's time point is: persistent/refractory GD, antithyroid drugs over 5 years with positive TRAb. RNA was extracted from PBMCs in TRIzol for both TCR sequencing and RNA sequencing.

Sequencing was performed on peripheral blood mononuclear cells (PBMCs), taken when the disease was refractory, from a patient treated with antithyroid drugs. The receptors derive from a woman in her thirties or forties with Graves disease. Donor details come from another sample of the same person, matched by shared clones.

This clonotype was detected ten times or more. The rearrangement links TRBV28 to TRBJ1-5, with 7 bases matching TRBD1. Germline CDR1 MDHEN, CDR2 SYDVKM. V lost 0 bases to trimming and J lost 5 bases; unmatched junction nucleotides: 4. CDR3 length: 15 amino acids. DNA of the CDR3: TGTGCCAGCAGTTTATGGCGACAGGGTTATCAGCCCCAGCATTTT. Its protein product is CASSLWRQGYQPQHF.

V and J are TRBV3-1 and TRBJ2-7; TRBD2 might be the D (5 bases). This CDR3 has 16 residues. CDR1 and CDR2 from the germline V gene are LGHDT and YNNKEL (reference sequence). The V gene lost 4 bases and the J gene lost 6 bases, with 22 bases spanning the gap. This CDR3 is CASSPNALSSFVEQYF. CDR3 bases: TGTGCCAGCAGCCCAAACGCACTATCTAGCTTCGTCGAGCAGTACTTC.

The table lists this clonotype with many counts. The J gene is TRBJ1-5, the V gene TRBV20-1; TRBD1 might be the D (5 bases). The V and J ends lost 3 bases and 1 base respectively, with 7 bases between them. From germline, CDR1 is DFQATT and CDR2 SNEGSKA (reference sequence). The CDR3 covers 13 residues. The CDR3 loop reads CSASPGSNQPQHF. The DNA for the CDR3 is TGCAGTGCTAGTCCAGGGAGCAATCAGCCCCAGCATTTT.

The chain links TRBV28 to TRBJ2-3, with 10 bases matching TRBD2. This CDR3 is 16 amino acids long. Trimming took 3 bases from V and 6 from J; bases not matched to a gene: 9. Looked up from germline, CDR1 is MDHEN and CDR2 is SYDVKM. In DNA, the CDR3 is TGTGCCAGCAGTTTCGGGACTAGCGTATTTGGGGATACGCAGTATTTT. Encoded protein: CASSFGTSVFGDTQYF.

The gene calls are TRBV19 and TRBJ2-2; a weak D match, TRBD2 (5 bases). CDR1 is LNHDA, CDR2 SQIVND, per germline (reference sequence). This CDR3 region has 14 residues. Deletions cut 4 bases from V and 2 bases from J, with 8 bases between. DNA for the CDR3: TGTGCCAGTAGTAGTAGCGCTAACACCGGGGAGCTGTTTTTT. This codes for CASSSSANTGELFF.

This clonotype occurred many times. The rearrangement uses TRBV11-2 and TRBJ2-7, with 14 bases matching TRBD2. Germline-derived CDR1 and CDR2 are SGHAT and FQNNGV. The CDR3 loop spans 21 amino acids. V trimming: 3 bases; J trimming: 4 bases; junction bases outside the gene matches: 20. CDR3 nucleotides: TGTGCCAGCAGCTTTTCGACGGGACTAGCGGGAGTTTTCTTCACCAAATACGAGCAGTACTTC. Translating it yields CASSFSTGLAGVFFTKYEQYF.

At least ten counts were recorded for this clonotype. The rearrangement links TRBV7-9 to TRBJ1-4; D gene unclear. The CDR3 totals 16 residues. The V and J ends lost 1 base and 0 bases respectively, with 9 bases between them. Germline V lookup: CDR1 SEHNR, CDR2 FQNEAQ (reference sequence). The CDR3 region has the DNA TGTGCCAGCAGCTTAGTAGTTAGTCCAACTAATGAAAAACTGTTTTTT. Residues: CASSLVVSPTNEKLFF.

This clonotype showed up many times. The V call is TRBV6-1, the J call TRBJ1-2, with D hard to call. Trimming shortened V by 8 bases and J by 6 bases, and 10 bases separated the two germline ends. Per germline, CDR1 MNHNS and CDR2 SASEGT. The CDR3 runs to 11 residues. CDR3 region: CASGPGDGYTF. The CDR3 DNA is TGTGCCAGCGGTCCTGGGGATGGCTACACCTTC.

There are many counts of this clonotype. The V call is TRBV6-5, the J call TRBJ2-7; D is perhaps TRBD1 (6 bases). V was cut by 1 base and J by 2 bases, with 9 bases left in between. Germline V gene sequence: CDR1 MNHEY, CDR2 SVGAGI. The CDR3 covers 14 residues. The CDR3 DNA sequence: TGTGCCAGCAGTTACTTTCAGGGGACCTACGAGCAGTACTTC. Residues: CASSYFQGTYEQYF.

CDR3 nucleotides: TGTGCCAGCAGTGAATTATGGCTAGCGGAATACAATGAGCAGTTCTTC. Its protein is CASSELWLAEYNEQFF. The chain uses TRBV6-2 or TRBV6-3 and TRBJ2-1; 7 bases map to TRBD2. From germline, CDR1 is MNHEY and CDR2 SVGEGT. V lost 5 bases, J lost 4 bases, and 11 bases stayed unmatched. The CDR3 runs 16 residues.

This clonotype was recorded many times. The chain carries TRBV15 and TRBJ1-2; possibly TRBD1 for D (6 bases). Trimming stripped 0 bases from V and 6 bases from J, with 20 bases between. In germline, CDR1 is LNHNV, CDR2 YYDKDF (reference sequence). The length of the CDR3 is 17 residues. CDR3 coding DNA: TGTGCCACCAGCAGAGAAAGGGATCGGCAGGGGATTCATGGCTACACCTTC. Its protein product is CATSRERDRQGIHGYTF.

This clonotype was found many times. The chain has TRBV20-1 and TRBJ2-7; 8 nucleotides align to TRBD2. Unmatched junction bases numbered 10, after V lost 1 base and J lost 2 bases. Germline V gene sequence: CDR1 DFQATT, CDR2 SNEGSKA (reference sequence). This CDR3 region has 16 residues. CDR3 coding DNA: TGCAGTGCTAGAGCCCGGATAGCGGGAATCGCCTACGAGCAGTACTTC. Translation gives CSARARIAGIAYEQYF.